This TCR beta chain appears in the sequencing data of a study of beta chain features in type 1 diabetes. General study points: Type 1 diabetes patients had moderately but significantly shorter TCRB CDR3s in all four CD4+ subsets. At VDJ recombination sites, type 1 diabetes patients had fewer insertions and more deleted nucleotides.

Trimming stripped 3 bases from V and 12 bases from J, with 12 bases between. The length of the CDR3 is 12 residues. CDR1 is ENHRY, CDR2 SYGVKD, per germline. This clone was counted many times. Its antigen is as yet unknown. Via the markers CD45RO/CCR7/CD25/CD127/CD95/CD27, stem cell-like memory, regulatory, central memory and naive CD4+ cells were sorted. Every bit of the isolated RNA underwent reverse transcription, so sequencing read expressed TCRB transcripts. Profiled with immunoSEQ multiplex PCR; TCRdb holds only in-frame clones, not every one. The data show about 370,000 clones, around a tenth seen once.

The clonotype originates from a man between 25 and 39 years old with type 1 diabetes. The specimen was central memory CD4+ T cells from blood. The genes are TRBV10-3 and TRBJ2-1, with unresolved D. The CDR3 bases are TGTGCCATCAGTGACGGCGAGCCTCGGCAGTTCTTC. Translating it yields CAISDGEPRQFF.